What follows describes a single T cell receptor (beta chain). With a J-beta primer mix and a sample-barcoded 5' primer, a second PCR ran about 7 to 11 cycles. TCRdb re-analysed the 5' RACE reads in MiXCR, keeping a single row per CDR3 protein. The data show roughly 500,000 distinct CDR3 sequences, roughly 29% seen once. The sample comes from a study of blood T cells in healthy people across ages. V lost 2 bases, J lost 5 bases, and 18 bases lay in between. The CDR3 contains 16 residues. Germline CDR1 MNHEY, CDR2 SVGEGT. This TCR derives from a woman in her 70s in good health. The J gene is TRBJ2-5, the V gene TRBV6-2 or TRBV6-3, with D possibly TRBD2 on 6 matching bases. Sequenced sample: blood. As DNA, the CDR3 is TGTGCCAGCAGTTACGCGCGGACTACCGCGACGGAGACCCAGTACTTC. Translating gives CASSYARTTATETQYF.